This TCR beta chain emerged from a study of T cells in Graves' hyperthyroidism and ophthalmopathy. This clonotype was seen more than once but under ten times. The antigen remains undetermined. What was amplified from RNA transcripts were TCR beta CDR3 regions. A first-round RT-PCR of the TCR CDR3 used the HTBI primer set. Each CDR3 protein is one row after TCRdb ran MiXCR on the multiplex PCR reads. The sample includes some 200,000 distinct CDR3 sequences, about a sixth of them seen just once. Study-wide findings and caveats: Model predictions of ophthalmopathy came a median around 6.5 months before onset. By a 13 V-J model, ophthalmopathy was set apart from stable hyperthyroidism. Blood also carried most thyroid clonotypes expanded above 0.001.

The receptor was derived from a woman aged 45 to 65 with Graves' hyperthyroidism. The source material was blood.

This chain's CDR3 is CASSWGGGQFDTDTQYF. CDR3 nucleotides: TGTGCCAGCAGCTGGGGGGGAGGACAATTTGACACAGATACGCAGTATTTT. The J gene is TRBJ2-3, the V gene TRBV7-3, with 7 bases matching TRBD2. The J segment lost 2 bases and the V segment lost 4 bases, leaving 12 bases of the junction unmatched. Germline values: CDR1 SGHTA, CDR2 FQGTGA. CDR3 length: 17 amino acids.